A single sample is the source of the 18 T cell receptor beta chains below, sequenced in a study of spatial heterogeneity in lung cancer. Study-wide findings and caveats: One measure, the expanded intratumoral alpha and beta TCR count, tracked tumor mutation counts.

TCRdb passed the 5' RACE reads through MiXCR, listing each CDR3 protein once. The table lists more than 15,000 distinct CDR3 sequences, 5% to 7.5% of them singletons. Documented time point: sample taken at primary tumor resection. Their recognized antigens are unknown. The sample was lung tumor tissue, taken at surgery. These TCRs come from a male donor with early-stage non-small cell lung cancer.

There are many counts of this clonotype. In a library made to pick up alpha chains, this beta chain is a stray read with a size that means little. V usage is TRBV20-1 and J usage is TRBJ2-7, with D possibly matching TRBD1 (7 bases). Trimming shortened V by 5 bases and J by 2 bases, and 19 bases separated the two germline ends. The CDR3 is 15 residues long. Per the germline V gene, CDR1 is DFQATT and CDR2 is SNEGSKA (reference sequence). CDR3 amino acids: CSASRQGGMAYEQYF. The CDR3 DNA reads TGCAGTGCTTCTAGACAGGGAGGTATGGCCTACGAGCAGTACTTC.

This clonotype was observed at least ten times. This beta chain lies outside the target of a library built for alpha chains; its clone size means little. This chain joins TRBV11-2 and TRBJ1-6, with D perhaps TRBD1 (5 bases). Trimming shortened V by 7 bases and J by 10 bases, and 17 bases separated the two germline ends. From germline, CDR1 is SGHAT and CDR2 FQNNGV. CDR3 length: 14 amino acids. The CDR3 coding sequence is TGTGCCAGCACCGATCGGGGGGTAGGATCACCCCTCCACTTT. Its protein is CASTDRGVGSPLHF.

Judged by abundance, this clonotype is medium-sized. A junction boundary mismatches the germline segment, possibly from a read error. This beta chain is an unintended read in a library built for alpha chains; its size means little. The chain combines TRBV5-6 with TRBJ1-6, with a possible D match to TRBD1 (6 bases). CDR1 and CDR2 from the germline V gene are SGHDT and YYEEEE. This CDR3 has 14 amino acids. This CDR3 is CASSLFSPPGQLTF. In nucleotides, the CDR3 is TGTGCCAGCAGCTTGTTTAGCCCCCCGGGACAATTGACCTTT.

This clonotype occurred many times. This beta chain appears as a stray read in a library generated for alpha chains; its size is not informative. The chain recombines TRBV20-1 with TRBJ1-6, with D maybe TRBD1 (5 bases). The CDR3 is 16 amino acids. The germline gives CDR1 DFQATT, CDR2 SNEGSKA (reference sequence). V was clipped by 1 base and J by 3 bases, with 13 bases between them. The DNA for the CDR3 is TGCAGTGCTAGAGTTCGACGGCAGGGCTATAATTCACCCCTCCACTTT. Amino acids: CSARVRRQGYNSPLHF.

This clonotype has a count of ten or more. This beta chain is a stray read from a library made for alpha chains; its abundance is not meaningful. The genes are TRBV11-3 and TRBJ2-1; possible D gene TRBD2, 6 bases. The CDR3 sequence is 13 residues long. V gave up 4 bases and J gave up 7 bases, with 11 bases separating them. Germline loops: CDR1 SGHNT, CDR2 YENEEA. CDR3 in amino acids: CASSSEGGNEQFF. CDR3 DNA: TGTGCCAGCAGCTCGGAGGGAGGTAATGAGCAGTTCTTC.

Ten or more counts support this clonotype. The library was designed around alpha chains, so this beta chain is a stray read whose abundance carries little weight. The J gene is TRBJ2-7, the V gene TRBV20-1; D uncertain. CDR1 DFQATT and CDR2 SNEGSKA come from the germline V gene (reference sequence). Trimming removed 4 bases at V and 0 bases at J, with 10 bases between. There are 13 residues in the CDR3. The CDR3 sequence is CSAKVVNSYEQYF. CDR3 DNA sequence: TGCAGTGCTAAAGTAGTTAACTCCTACGAGCAGTACTTC.

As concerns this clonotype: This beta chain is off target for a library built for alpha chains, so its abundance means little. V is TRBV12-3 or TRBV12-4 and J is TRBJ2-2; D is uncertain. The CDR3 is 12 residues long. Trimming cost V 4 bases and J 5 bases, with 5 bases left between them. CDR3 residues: CASSSGTGELFF. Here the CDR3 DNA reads TGTGCCAGCAGTTCGGGTACCGGGGAGCTGTTTTTT.

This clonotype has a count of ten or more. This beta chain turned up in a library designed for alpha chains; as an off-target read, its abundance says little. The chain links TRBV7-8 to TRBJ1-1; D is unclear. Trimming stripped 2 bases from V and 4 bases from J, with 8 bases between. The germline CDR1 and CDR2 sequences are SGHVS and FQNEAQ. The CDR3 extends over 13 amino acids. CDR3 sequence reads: CASSLRAGTEAFF. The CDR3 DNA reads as TGTGCCAGCAGCTTACGGGCGGGCACTGAAGCTTTCTTT. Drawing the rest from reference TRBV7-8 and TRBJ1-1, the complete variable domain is GAGVSQSPRYKVAKRGQDVALRCDPISGHVSLFWYQQALGQGPEFLTYFQNEAQLDKSGLPSDRFFAERPEGSVSTLKIQRTQQEDSAVYLCASSLRAGTEAFFGQGTRLTVV.

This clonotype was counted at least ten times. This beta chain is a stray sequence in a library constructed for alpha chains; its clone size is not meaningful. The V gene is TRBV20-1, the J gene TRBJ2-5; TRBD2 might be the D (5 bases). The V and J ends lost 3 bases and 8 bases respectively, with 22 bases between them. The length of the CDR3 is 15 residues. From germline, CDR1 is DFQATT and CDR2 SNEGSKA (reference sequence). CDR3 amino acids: CSASRVVGRDGTQYF. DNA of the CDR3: TGCAGTGCTAGCCGAGTCGTTGGACGGGATGGAACCCAGTACTTC.

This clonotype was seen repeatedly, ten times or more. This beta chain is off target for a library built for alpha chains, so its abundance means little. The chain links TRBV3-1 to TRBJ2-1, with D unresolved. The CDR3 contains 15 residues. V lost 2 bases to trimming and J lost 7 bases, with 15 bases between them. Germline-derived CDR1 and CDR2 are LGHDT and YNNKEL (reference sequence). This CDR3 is CASSQPPAWGNEQFF. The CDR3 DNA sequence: TGTGCCAGCAGCCAACCCCCCGCTTGGGGTAATGAGCAGTTCTTC.

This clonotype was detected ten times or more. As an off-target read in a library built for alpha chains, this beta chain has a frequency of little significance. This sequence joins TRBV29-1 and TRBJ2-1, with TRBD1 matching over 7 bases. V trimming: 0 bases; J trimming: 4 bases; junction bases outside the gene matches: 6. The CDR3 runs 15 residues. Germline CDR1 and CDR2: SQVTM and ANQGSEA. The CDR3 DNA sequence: TGCAGCGTTGAAGATCCGAGGACAGGATACAATGAGCAGTTCTTC. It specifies CSVEDPRTGYNEQFF.

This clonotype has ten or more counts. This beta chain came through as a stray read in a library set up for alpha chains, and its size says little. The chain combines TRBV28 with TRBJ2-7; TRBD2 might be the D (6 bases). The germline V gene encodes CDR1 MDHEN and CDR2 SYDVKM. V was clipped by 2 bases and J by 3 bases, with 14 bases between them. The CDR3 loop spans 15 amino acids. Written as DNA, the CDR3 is TGTGCCAGCAGTTTAGAGGGAGGAGGCCGCTACGAGCAGTACTTC. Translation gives CASSLEGGGRYEQYF.

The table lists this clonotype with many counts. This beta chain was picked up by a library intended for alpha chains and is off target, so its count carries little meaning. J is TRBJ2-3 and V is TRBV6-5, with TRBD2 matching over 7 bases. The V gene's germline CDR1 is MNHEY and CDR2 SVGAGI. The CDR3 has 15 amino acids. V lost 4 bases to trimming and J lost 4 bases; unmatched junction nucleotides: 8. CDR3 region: CASSSGGRASDTQYF. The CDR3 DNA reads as TGTGCCAGCAGTTCCGGCGGGAGAGCGTCAGATACGCAGTATTTT.

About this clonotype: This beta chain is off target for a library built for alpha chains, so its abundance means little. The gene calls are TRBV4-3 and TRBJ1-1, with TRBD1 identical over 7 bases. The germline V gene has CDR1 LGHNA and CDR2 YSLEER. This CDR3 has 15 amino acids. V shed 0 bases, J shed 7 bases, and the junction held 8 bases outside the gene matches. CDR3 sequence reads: CASSQDRQGSLEAFF. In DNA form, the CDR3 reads TGCGCCAGCAGCCAAGACAGACAGGGTTCCCTTGAAGCTTTCTTT.

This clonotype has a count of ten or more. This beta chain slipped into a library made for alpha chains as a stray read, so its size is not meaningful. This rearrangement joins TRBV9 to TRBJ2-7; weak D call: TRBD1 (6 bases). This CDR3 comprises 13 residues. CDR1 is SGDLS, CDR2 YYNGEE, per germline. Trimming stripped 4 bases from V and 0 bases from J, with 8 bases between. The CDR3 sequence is CASSPQGSYEQYF. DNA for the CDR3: TGTGCCAGCAGCCCACAGGGCTCCTACGAGCAGTACTTC. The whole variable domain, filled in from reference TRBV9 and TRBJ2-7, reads DSGVTQTPKHLITATGQRVTLRCSPRSGDLSVYWYQQSLDQGLQFLIQYYNGEERAKGNILERFSAQQFPDLHSELNLSSLELGDSALYFCASSPQGSYEQYFGPGTRLTVT.

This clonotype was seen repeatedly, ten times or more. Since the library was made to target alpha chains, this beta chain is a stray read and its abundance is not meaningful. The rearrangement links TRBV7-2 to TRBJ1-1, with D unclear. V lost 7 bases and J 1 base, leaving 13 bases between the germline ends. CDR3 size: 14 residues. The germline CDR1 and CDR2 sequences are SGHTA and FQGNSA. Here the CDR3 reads CASTWKSGNTEAFF. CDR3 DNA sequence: TGTGCCAGCACCTGGAAGTCAGGGAACACTGAAGCTTTCTTT.

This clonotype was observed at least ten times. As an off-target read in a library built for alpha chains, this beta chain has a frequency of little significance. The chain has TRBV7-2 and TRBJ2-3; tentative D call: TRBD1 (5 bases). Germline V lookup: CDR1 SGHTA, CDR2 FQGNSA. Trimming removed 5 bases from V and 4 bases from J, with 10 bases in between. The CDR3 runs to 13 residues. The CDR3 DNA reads TGTGCCAGCAGCCAAAGGGGCTCAGATACGCAGTATTTT. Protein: CASSQRGSDTQYF.

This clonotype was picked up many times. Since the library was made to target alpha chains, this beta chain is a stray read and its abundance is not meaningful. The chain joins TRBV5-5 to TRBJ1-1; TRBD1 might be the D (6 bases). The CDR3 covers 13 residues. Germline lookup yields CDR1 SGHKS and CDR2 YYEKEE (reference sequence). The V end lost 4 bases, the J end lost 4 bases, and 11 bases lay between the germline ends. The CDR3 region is CASSRQVGTEAFF. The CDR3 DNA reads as TGTGCCAGCAGCCGACAGGTCGGCACTGAAGCTTTCTTT.